The 20 T cell receptor beta chains reported below all come from one sample, sequenced in a study of T cell changes during pregnancy in multiple sclerosis. The repertoire was sequenced with immunoSEQ multiplex PCR; TCRdb's copy has only in-frame clones and lacks some. Here the sample spans around 130,000 clones, less than 97% being singletons. The sample consisted of peripheral blood, taken after pregnancy. The receptors derive from a female donor with multiple sclerosis, enrolled in a pregnancy study.

The V gene is TRBV2, the J gene TRBJ2-2; D not resolved. The CDR3 extends over 15 amino acids. The V and J ends lost 3 bases and 0 bases respectively, with 8 bases between them. Germline V CDR1 and CDR2: SNHLY, FYNNEI. CDR3 loop: CASSDGQTNTGELFF. In DNA, the CDR3 is TGTGCCAGCAGTGATGGGCAGACGAACACCGGGGAGCTGTTTTTT.

The rearrangement links TRBV9 to TRBJ2-1; D is perhaps TRBD2 (6 bases). This CDR3 spans 14 amino acids. Germline loops: CDR1 SGDLS, CDR2 YYNGEE. V lost 4 bases to trimming and J lost 6 bases, with 14 bases between them. CDR3 residues: CASSPRLVGNEQFF. Written as DNA, the CDR3 is TGTGCCAGCAGCCCAAGACTAGTAGGCAATGAGCAGTTCTTC.

The chain combines TRBV11-2 with TRBJ1-1; possible D gene TRBD1, 5 bases. V dropped 2 bases and J dropped 0 bases, with 22 bases sitting between them. Germline loops: CDR1 SGHAT, CDR2 FQNNGV. This CDR3 contains 19 residues. The CDR3 region has the DNA TGTGCCAGCAGCTTACCACTAAAGCCGAAGGCAGGGATGAACACTGAAGCTTTCTTT. It translates to CASSLPLKPKAGMNTEAFF.

The chain uses TRBV11-2 and TRBJ2-1; 8 nucleotides line up with TRBD2. The CDR3 totals 16 residues. V gave up 1 base and J gave up 0 bases; unmatched junction bases: 2. Looked up from germline, CDR1 is SGHAT and CDR2 is FQNNGV. The CDR3 reads CASSLVSGISYNEQFF. The CDR3 nucleotides read TGTGCCAGCAGCTTAGTTAGCGGGATCTCCTACAATGAGCAGTTCTTC.

The chain links TRBV5-4 to TRBJ2-2, with D perhaps matching TRBD1 (6 bases). This CDR3 has 15 amino acids. Trimming stripped 3 bases from V and 5 bases from J, with 14 bases between. Germline V gene sequence: CDR1 SGHNT, CDR2 YYREEE (reference sequence). Here the CDR3 DNA reads TGTGCCAGCAGCTCACAGGTGGGGGCGACCGGGGAGCTGTTTTTT. This sequence encodes CASSSQVGATGELFF.

The chain has TRBV9 and TRBJ2-5; D ambiguous. CDR1 SGDLS and CDR2 YYNGEE come from the germline V gene. Trimming removed 0 bases at V and 3 bases at J, with 6 bases between. CDR3 length equals 13 residues. CDR3 sequence reads: CASSVGGEETQYF. The DNA for the CDR3 is TGTGCCAGCAGCGTAGGTGGAGAAGAGACCCAGTACTTC.

The sample holds one count of this clone. The chain has TRBV28 and TRBJ1-4, with a weak D call TRBD1 (6 bases). CDR1 is MDHEN and CDR2 is SYDVKM in the germline V gene. The CDR3 covers 15 residues. Trimming took off 2 bases at V and 14 bases at J, with 21 bases between the two ends. CDR3 region: CASSLSEQGRAHLFF. CDR3 in DNA: TGTGCCAGCAGTTTAAGCGAACAGGGACGTGCCCATCTGTTTTTT.

J is TRBJ2-3 and V is TRBV10-3, with D possibly TRBD1 on 8 matching bases. V lost 6 bases and J lost 4, with 20 bases in between. The CDR3 length is 16 residues. In germline, CDR1 is ENHRY, CDR2 SYGVKD. As DNA, the CDR3 is TGTGCCATCAGGGGAAACACAGGGGGGGTGGCAGATACGCAGTATTTT. Translated, it gives CAIRGNTGGVADTQYF.

This sequence joins TRBV30 and TRBJ2-7, with 10 nucleotides matching TRBD2. CDR1 GTSNPN and CDR2 SVGIG come from the germline V gene (reference sequence). V was clipped by 7 bases and J by 6 bases; unmatched bases: 15. This CDR3 has 15 residues. The CDR3 DNA reads as TGTGCCTCCGGAGAACTAGCGGGATCATTCCGCGAGCAGTACTTC. Its protein is CASGELAGSFREQYF.

The chain employs TRBV18 and TRBJ1-2, with D perhaps matching TRBD1 (6 bases). This CDR3 comprises 13 residues. Germline CDR1 reads KGHSH; CDR2 reads LQKENI. Deletions cut 3 bases from V and 5 bases from J, with 10 bases between. In nucleotides, the CDR3 is TGTGCCAGCTCACCGGACAGATTATATGGCTACACCTTC. Translation gives CASSPDRLYGYTF.

The CDR3 sequence is CASSATSGTNNEQFF. For the CDR3, the DNA is TGTGCCAGCAGCGCTACTAGCGGGACGAACAATGAGCAGTTCTTC. The genes are TRBV9 and TRBJ2-1; 10 positions match TRBD2. J gave up 5 bases and V 3 bases, and 5 bases lay outside the gene matches. Germline V gene lookup returns CDR1 SGDLS and CDR2 YYNGEE. This CDR3 comprises 15 residues.

The rearrangement joins TRBV6-5 to TRBJ2-7; 7 bases match TRBD2. CDR3 length: 14 amino acids. V gave up 2 bases and J gave up 7 bases; unmatched junction bases: 8. CDR1 is MNHEY, CDR2 SVGAGI, per germline. CDR3 nucleotide sequence: TGTGCCAGCAGTTACCTTCGGGAGGCCGGGGAGCAGTACTTC. It yields the protein CASSYLREAGEQYF.

The V call is TRBV7-2, the J call TRBJ2-7; D may be TRBD2 (6 bases). This CDR3 contains 17 residues. Trimming shortened V by 0 bases and J by 0 bases, and 15 bases separated the two germline ends. CDR1 is SGHTA, CDR2 FQGNSA, per germline. The CDR3 reads CASSLAAGPYTSYEQYF. For the CDR3, the DNA is TGTGCCAGCAGCTTAGCCGCGGGGCCTTACACCTCCTACGAGCAGTACTTC.

Regarding this clone: Germline and junction disagree at one end, which may indicate a read error. Other DNA sequences in the same sample also yield this CDR3. CDR3 sequence reads: CASSYRVYTEAFF. The CDR3 nucleotides are TGTGCCAGCAGCTACCGGGTCTACACCGAAGCTTTCTTT. This chain connects TRBV14 to TRBJ1-1; D ambiguous. The CDR3 spans 13 residues. Germline loops: CDR1 SGHDN, CDR2 FVKESK.

J is TRBJ1-5 and V is TRBV28, with 8 bases lining up with TRBD1. This CDR3 contains 16 residues. Germline V gives CDR1 MDHEN, CDR2 SYDVKM. The J segment lost 2 bases and the V segment lost 2 bases, leaving 5 bases of the junction unmatched. CDR3 residues: CASSLTSGGGNQPQHF. Here the CDR3 DNA reads TGTGCCAGCAGTTTAACCTCAGGGGGCGGCAATCAGCCCCAGCATTTT.

The chain joins TRBV4-2 to TRBJ2-3; 13 bases line up with TRBD2. The CDR3 has 19 amino acids. V was clipped by 4 bases and J by 1 base; unmatched bases: 11. Germline V gene lookup returns CDR1 LGHNA and CDR2 YNFKEQ. The DNA of the CDR3 is TGTGCCAGCAGCCGTGACTCCTGGACTAGCGGGAGTGGCACAGATACGCAGTATTTT. Protein product: CASSRDSWTSGSGTDTQYF.

This chain links TRBV27 with TRBJ1-4, with 10 bases identical to TRBD1. The germline V gene has CDR1 MNHEY and CDR2 SMNVEV (reference sequence). Trimming cost V 6 bases and J 4 bases; bases outside gene matches: 5. The CDR3 consists of 15 residues. CDR3 region: CASRKTGGFNEKLFF. The CDR3 nucleotides are TGTGCCAGCAGAAAGACAGGGGGCTTTAATGAAAAACTGTTTTTT.

DNA of the CDR3: TGTGCCAGTTACAGGACAGGGGGCGGGGAGACCCAGTACTTC. It encodes CASYRTGGGETQYF. V usage is TRBV2 and J usage is TRBJ2-5; 11 bases match TRBD1. The germline CDR1 and CDR2 sequences are SNHLY and FYNNEI. The J segment lost 5 bases and the V segment lost 9 bases, leaving 8 bases of the junction unmatched. The CDR3 has 14 amino acids.

The chain has TRBV5-1 and TRBJ1-1; D is uncertain. This CDR3 comprises 15 residues. Per the germline V gene, CDR1 is SGHRS and CDR2 is YFSETQ. Trimming pared 5 bases from V and 0 bases from J, leaving 14 bases between. CDR3 nucleotides: TGCGCCAGCAGTCCGGCGGTGGTGGTGAACACTGAAGCTTTCTTT. Its protein product is CASSPAVVVNTEAFF.

This clone was seen a few times. V gene TRBV13 combines with J gene TRBJ1-1; 7 positions match TRBD1. Trimming cost V 5 bases and J 6 bases; bases outside gene matches: 6. Germline V CDR1 and CDR2: PRHDT, FYEKMQ (reference sequence). The CDR3 consists of 13 residues. CDR3 bases: TGTGCCAGCAGCACCCGACAGGGTTCTGAAGCTTTCTTT. Amino acids: CASSTRQGSEAFF. The variable domain in full, completed from reference TRBV13 and TRBJ1-1, reads AAGVIQSPRHLIKEKRETATLKCYPIPRHDTVYWYQQGPGQDPQFLISFYEKMQSDKGSIPDRFSAQQFSDYHSELNMSSLELGDSALYFCASSTRQGSEAFFGQGTRLTVV.